The 4 T cell receptor beta chains presented below share a single source sample, sequenced in a study of tissue T cells after allogeneic stem cell transplantation. Sequencing was performed with immunoSEQ multiplex PCR; in TCRdb, only in-frame clones are kept and a portion is missing. The sample yields tens of thousands of clones, around 72% seen once. Sequenced input: sorted cells pooled from one or two spleens. The receptors stem from a pool of C57BL/6 mice in good health.

In the case of this clone: Gene and germline names: mouse. The read falls 1 residue short of the CDR3 end, and the missing part is taken from the germline J gene. The chain recombines TRBV19 with TRBJ2-3; 12 positions match TRBD2. Looked up from germline, CDR1 is FNHDT and CDR2 is SITEND (reference sequence). The CDR3 is 16 amino acids. J lost 5 bases, V lost 4 bases, and 8 bases had no gene match. The CDR3 bases that were read are TGTGCCAGCAGTCCCCGACTGGGGGGGCGCGAAGAAACGCTGTAT. This encodes CASSPRLGGREETLY. The CDR3 in full is CASSPRLGGREETLYF. The full variable domain, with the rest looked up from reference TRBV19 and TRBJ2-3, is GGIITQTPKFLIGQEGQKLTLKCQQNFNHDTMYWYRQDSGKGLRLIYYSITENDLQKGDLSEGYDASREKKSSFSLTVTSAQKNEMAVFLCASSPRLGGREETLYFGSGTRLTVL.

Comment on this clone: Germline and genes here are mouse. The read ends 1 residue before the CDR3 terminus; that terminus is restored from the germline J gene. This chain uses TRBV12-1 with TRBJ1-4; D possibly corresponds to TRBD1 (6 bases). The CDR3 sequence is 14 residues long. V was shortened by 4 bases and J by 0 bases, with 8 bases between the two germline ends. Germline values: CDR1 SGHSN, CDR2 HYEKVE. Incomplete CDR3 DNA: TGTGCCAGCTCCCACAGGGTTTCCAACGAAAGATTATTT. This sequence encodes CASSHRVSNERLF. The complete CDR3 sequence is CASSHRVSNERLFF.

This clone appeared once. Gene names follow the mouse nomenclature. The CDR3 is cut off 1 residue early in the read; its end comes from the germline J gene. This chain connects TRBV13-3 to TRBJ1-1; 7 nucleotides agree with TRBD1. Germline lookup yields CDR1 NNHDY and CDR2 SYVADS. Losses at the gene ends were 2 bases for V and 3 bases for J; bases not matched to a gene: 7. The CDR3 is 15 residues long. The CDR3 sequence: CASSEQGRGDTEVFF. Partial CDR3 DNA: TGTGCCAGCAGTGAACAGGGGAGAGGGGACACAGAAGTCTTC.

Remarks on this clone: The listed genes are named as in mouse. The observed sequence ends 1 residue before the CDR3 terminus, with the missing tail filled in from the germline J gene. The rearrangement joins TRBV13-2 to TRBJ2-5, with 9 bases matching TRBD2. Germline trimming cut 2 bases from V and 3 bases from J; bases unmatched to any gene: 4. Germline CDR1 and CDR2: NNHNN and SYGAGS (reference sequence). The length of the CDR3 is 15 residues. CDR3 bases read: TGTGCCAGCGGTGAAAACTGGGGGGCTCAAGACACCCAGTAC. It yields the protein CASGENWGAQDTQY. The entire CDR3 reads CASGENWGAQDTQYF.